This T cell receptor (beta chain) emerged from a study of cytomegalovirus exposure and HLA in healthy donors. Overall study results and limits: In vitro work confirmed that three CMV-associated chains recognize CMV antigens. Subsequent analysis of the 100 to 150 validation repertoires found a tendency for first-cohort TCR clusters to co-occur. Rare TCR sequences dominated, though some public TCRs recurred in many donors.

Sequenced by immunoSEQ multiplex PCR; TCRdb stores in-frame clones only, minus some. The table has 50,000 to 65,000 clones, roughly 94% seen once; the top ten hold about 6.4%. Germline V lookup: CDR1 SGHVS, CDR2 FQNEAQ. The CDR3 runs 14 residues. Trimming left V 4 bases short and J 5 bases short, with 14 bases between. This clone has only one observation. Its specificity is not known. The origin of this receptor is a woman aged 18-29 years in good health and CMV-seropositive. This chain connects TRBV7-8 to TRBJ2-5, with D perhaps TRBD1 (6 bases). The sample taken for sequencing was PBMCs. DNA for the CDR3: TGTGCCAGCAGCTCAACCCCGGGACATGAGACCCAGTACTTC. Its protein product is CASSSTPGHETQYF.